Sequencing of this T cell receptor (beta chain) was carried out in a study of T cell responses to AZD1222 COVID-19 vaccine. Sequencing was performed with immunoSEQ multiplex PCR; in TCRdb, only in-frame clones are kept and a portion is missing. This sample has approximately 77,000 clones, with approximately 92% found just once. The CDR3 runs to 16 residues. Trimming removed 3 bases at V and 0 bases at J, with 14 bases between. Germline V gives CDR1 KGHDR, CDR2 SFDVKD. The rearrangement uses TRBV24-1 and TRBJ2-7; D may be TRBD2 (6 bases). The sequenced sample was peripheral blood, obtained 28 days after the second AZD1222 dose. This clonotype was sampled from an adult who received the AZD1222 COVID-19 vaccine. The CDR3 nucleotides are TGTGCCACCAGTGATCGCGGGGTGGGAAGCTCCTACGAGCAGTACTTC. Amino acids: CATSDRGVGSSYEQYF.